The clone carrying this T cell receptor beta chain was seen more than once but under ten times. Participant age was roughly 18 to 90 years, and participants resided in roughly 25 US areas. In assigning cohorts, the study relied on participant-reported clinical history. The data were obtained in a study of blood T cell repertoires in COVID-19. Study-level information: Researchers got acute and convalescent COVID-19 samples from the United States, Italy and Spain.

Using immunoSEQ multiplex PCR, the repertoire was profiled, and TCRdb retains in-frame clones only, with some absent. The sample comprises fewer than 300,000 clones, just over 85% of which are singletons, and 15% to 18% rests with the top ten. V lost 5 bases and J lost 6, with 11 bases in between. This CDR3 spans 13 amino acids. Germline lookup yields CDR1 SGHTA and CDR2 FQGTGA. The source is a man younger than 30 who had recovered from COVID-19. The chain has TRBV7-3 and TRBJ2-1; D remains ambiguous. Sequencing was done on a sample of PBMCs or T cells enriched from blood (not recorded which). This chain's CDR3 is CASSISVSNEQFF. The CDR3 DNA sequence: TGTGCCAGCAGCATCTCAGTCTCCAATGAGCAGTTCTTC.